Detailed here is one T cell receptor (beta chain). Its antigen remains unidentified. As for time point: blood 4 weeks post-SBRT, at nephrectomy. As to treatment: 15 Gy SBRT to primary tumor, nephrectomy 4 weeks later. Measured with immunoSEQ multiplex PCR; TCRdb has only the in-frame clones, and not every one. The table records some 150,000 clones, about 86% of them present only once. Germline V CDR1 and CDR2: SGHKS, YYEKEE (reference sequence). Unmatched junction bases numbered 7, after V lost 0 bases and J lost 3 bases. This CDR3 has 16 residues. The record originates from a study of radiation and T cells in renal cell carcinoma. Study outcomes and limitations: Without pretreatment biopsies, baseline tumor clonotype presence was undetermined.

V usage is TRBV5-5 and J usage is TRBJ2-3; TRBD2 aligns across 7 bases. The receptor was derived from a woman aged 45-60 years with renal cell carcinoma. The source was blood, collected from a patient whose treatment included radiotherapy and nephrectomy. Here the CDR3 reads CASSLVSAGRTDTQYF. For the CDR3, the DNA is TGTGCCAGCAGCTTGGTATCAGCGGGAAGGACAGATACGCAGTATTTT.